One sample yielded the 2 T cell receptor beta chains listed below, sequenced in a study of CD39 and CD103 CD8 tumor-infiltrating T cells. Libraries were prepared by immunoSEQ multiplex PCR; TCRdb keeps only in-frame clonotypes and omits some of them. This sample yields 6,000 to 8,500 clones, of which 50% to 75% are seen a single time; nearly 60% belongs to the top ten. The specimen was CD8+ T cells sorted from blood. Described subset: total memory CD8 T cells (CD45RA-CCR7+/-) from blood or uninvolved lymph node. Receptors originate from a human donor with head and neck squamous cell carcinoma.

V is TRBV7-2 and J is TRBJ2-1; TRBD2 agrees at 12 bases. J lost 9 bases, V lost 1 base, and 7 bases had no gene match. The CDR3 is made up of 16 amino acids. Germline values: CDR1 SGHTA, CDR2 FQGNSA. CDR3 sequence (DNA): TGTGCCAGCAGCTTAGGTCGACTAGCGGGAGAGACTGAGCAGTTCTTC. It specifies CASSLGRLAGETEQFF. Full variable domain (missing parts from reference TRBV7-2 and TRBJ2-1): GAGVSQSPSNKVTEKGKDVELRCDPISGHTALYWYRQSLGQGLEFLIYFQGNSAPDKSGLPSDRFSAERTGGSVSTLTIQRTQQEDSAVYLCASSLGRLAGETEQFFGPGTRLTVL.

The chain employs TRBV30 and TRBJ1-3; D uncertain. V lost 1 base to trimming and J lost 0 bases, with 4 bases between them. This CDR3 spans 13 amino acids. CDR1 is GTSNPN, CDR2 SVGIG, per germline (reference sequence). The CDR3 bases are TGTGCCTGGAGTGGAAGCTCTGGAAACACCATATATTTT. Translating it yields CAWSGSSGNTIYF.